This T cell receptor (beta chain) emerged from a study of glioma-infiltrating T cells. Findings of the study overall: Only very few CDR3 sequences appeared in both tissue and blood.

This clonotype has just a few counts. No antigen is known for it. Using RNA template, CDR3s of TCR alpha and beta were amplified with iRepertoire arm-PCR. TCRdb itself ran the multiplex PCR reads through MiXCR, one entry per CDR3 protein. The table lists approximately 190,000 distinct CDR3 sequences, over 30% of them singletons. Input material: glioma tissue, nonneoplastic brain tissue, or PBMCs (not recorded which). This TCR derives from a human donor with low-grade glioma or glioblastoma, undergoing nonglioma brain surgery, or in good health (not recorded which).

The chain's CDR3 is CASSGHPQRPQETQYF. CDR3 DNA sequence: TGTGCCAGCAGCGGGCACCCTCAGCGGCCTCAAGAGACCCAGTACTTC. This sequence joins TRBV9 and TRBJ2-5; a weak D match, TRBD2 (5 bases). Trimming pared 3 bases from V and 2 bases from J, leaving 17 bases between. CDR1 and CDR2 (germline): SGDLS, YYNGEE. The CDR3 is 16 residues long. Based on the CDR3 plus reference TRBV9 and TRBJ2-5, the full variable domain is DSGVTQTPKHLITATGQRVTLRCSPRSGDLSVYWYQQSLDQGLQFLIQYYNGEERAKGNILERFSAQQFPDLHSELNLSSLELGDSALYFCASSGHPQRPQETQYFGPGTRLLVL.